This T cell receptor (beta chain) emerged from a study of blood T cell repertoires in COVID-19. Turning to the study itself: Both acute and convalescent COVID-19 samples were obtained from the United States, Italy and Spain. Sources were T cells, B-cell-depleted T cells, or PBMCs; the material itself was cDNA or gDNA.

Authors' processing steps: How many nucleated cells were present was estimated from reference gene primer amplification. Assay used: immunoSEQ multiplex PCR; TCRdb lists only in-frame clones, some missing. V and J calls and clone size are those listed in that table; D and trimming were worked out from the DNA. The sample has 95,000 to 150,000 clones; 82% are singletons. The V gene end was trimmed by 4 bases and the J gene end by 10 bases; junction bases not matched to a gene: 9. Germline V gene lookup returns CDR1 SGHVS and CDR2 FNYEAQ. This CDR3 comprises 16 residues. This chain uses TRBV7-6 with TRBJ2-1; 14 bases line up with TRBD2. This clonotype was sampled from a woman aged 70-85 years with acute or convalescent COVID-19. Sequencing was done on a sample of peripheral blood. Here the CDR3 reads CASSSARLAGGLEQFF. DNA of the CDR3: TGTGCCAGCAGCTCAGCCAGACTAGCGGGGGGGCTCGAGCAGTTCTTC.